This T cell receptor (beta chain) was captured by sequencing in a study of T cells in Graves' hyperthyroidism and ophthalmopathy. As to this clonotype: The antigen remains undetermined.

The CDR3 has 13 amino acids. V was clipped by 5 bases and J by 3 bases, with 11 bases between them. RNA transcripts gave rise to amplified TCR beta CDR3 regions. In the first-round RT-PCR of the TCR CDR3, the HTBI primer set was used. TCRdb re-called the multiplex PCR reads through MiXCR, storing one row per CDR3 protein. This table has about 770,000 distinct CDR3 sequences, about 19% appearing once. General observations from the study: Most expanded thyroid clonotypes above 0.001 recurred in blood.

Disease duration under 2 months; hyperthyroidism patients were aged 18 to 65. Lactation, pregnancy, other autoimmune disease or uncontrolled infection excluded patients. The PBMCs were sourced from fresh peripheral blood (about 9.6 ml). The specimen was blood. This receptor was obtained from a woman between 45 and 60 years old with Graves' hyperthyroidism that later progressed to Graves' ophthalmopathy. The chain has TRBV12-3 or TRBV12-4 and TRBJ2-7, with unresolved D. The CDR3 sequence: CASSRGLVYEQYF. CDR3 nucleotides: TGTGCCAGCAGTCGAGGCCTTGTCTACGAGCAGTACTTC.